This paragraph covers one T cell receptor (beta chain) sequence. The data belong to a study of shared T cell receptors in the human thymus. The assay was immunoSEQ multiplex PCR, and TCRdb's table has in-frame clones only and misses some. The table has hundreds of thousands of clones, more than 75% seen once. The same sample was also studied in work on human thymus T cells.

The TCR sequence derives from a boy under two years old with a congenital heart defect. What was sequenced was thymocytes.

The CDR3 reads CARFPEGDYSNQPQHF. CDR3 sequence (DNA): TGTGCCCGCTTCCCCGAAGGGGACTATAGCAATCAGCCCCAGCATTTT. The rearrangement uses TRBV25-1 and TRBJ1-5, with D perhaps matching TRBD1 (5 bases). Trimming removed 11 bases at V and 0 bases at J, with 20 bases between. CDR1 and CDR2 (germline): MGHDK, SYGVNS. This CDR3 comprises 16 residues.